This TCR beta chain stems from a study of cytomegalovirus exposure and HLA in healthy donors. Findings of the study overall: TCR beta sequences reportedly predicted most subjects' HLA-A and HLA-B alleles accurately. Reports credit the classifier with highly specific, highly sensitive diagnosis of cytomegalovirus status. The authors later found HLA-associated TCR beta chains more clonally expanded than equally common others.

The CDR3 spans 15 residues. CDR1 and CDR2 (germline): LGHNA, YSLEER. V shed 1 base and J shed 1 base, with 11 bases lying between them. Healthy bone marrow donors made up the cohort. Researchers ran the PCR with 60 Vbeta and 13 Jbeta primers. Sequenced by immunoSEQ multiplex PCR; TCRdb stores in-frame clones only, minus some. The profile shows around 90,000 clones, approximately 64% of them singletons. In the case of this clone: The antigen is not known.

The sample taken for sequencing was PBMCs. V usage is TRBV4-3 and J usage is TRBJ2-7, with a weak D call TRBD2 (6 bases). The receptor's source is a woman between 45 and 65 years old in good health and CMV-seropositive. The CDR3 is CASSQVKAGSYEQYF. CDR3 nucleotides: TGCGCCAGCAGCCAAGTGAAAGCGGGTTCCTACGAGCAGTACTTC.